The 28 T cell receptor beta chains listed next were all sequenced from one sample in a study of blood T cell repertoires in COVID-19. TCRdb's copy holds only in-frame clones and misses some; the assay was immunoSEQ multiplex PCR. The profile covers around 220,000 clones, with 80% to 90% appearing a single time and roughly 1.5% taken by the ten largest. Material for sequencing was peripheral blood. The receptor set was obtained from a man between 18 and 35 years old with active or convalescent COVID-19.

This clone occurred a few times. The rearrangement joins TRBV2 to TRBJ1-3; D unresolved. The CDR3 is made up of 14 amino acids. Trimming cost V 5 bases and J 0 bases, with 8 bases left between them. Germline V gene data show CDR1 as SNHLY and CDR2 as FYNNEI. The CDR3 bases are TGTGCCAGCAGTTTATATCCCTCTGGAAACACCATATATTTT. It codes for CASSLYPSGNTIYF.

This clone was observed once. The chain uses TRBV6-5 and TRBJ2-7; a possible D gene is TRBD2 (5 bases). The CDR3 totals 13 residues. In germline, CDR1 is MNHEY, CDR2 SVGAGI. Trimming cost V 10 bases and J 4 bases, with 17 bases left between them. CDR3 sequence reads: CATPRGKGYEQYF. CDR3 bases: TGTGCCACACCACGGGGAAAGGGATACGAGCAGTACTTC.

This chain uses TRBV19 with TRBJ1-1, with D uncertain. CDR1 and CDR2 (germline): LNHDA, SQIVND (reference sequence). The CDR3 is 14 residues long. The V end was cut by 7 bases, the J end by 1 base, with 13 bases between. The DNA for the CDR3 is TGTGCCAGTAAGCCCCTCGGTCAGAACACTGAAGCTTTCTTT. The encoded protein is CASKPLGQNTEAFF.

The chain has TRBV9 and TRBJ2-5, with TRBD2 matching 8 bases. V lost 4 bases and J lost 4; bases outside the gene matches: 6. CDR3 length equals 14 residues. Germline V gene sequence: CDR1 SGDLS, CDR2 YYNGEE. The CDR3 sequence: CASSPSGSRETQYF. The CDR3 region has the DNA TGTGCCAGCAGCCCGAGCGGGAGTCGAGAGACCCAGTACTTC.

V is TRBV11-3 and J is TRBJ2-4; D might be TRBD2 (6 bases). Per the germline V gene, CDR1 is SGHNT and CDR2 is YENEEA. CDR3 size: 13 residues. V was pared by 1 base and J by 7 bases, with 8 bases between. The CDR3 sequence: CASSLAGDNIQYF. CDR3 coding DNA: TGTGCCAGCAGCTTAGCGGGGGACAACATTCAGTACTTC.

J is TRBJ1-6 and V is TRBV5-1; D is unclear. Trimming removed 7 bases at V and 4 bases at J, with 15 bases between. Germline V gives CDR1 SGHRS, CDR2 YFSETQ. The CDR3 spans 15 residues. The CDR3 DNA reads as TGCGCCAGCCCACCAACCGGGATATATAATTCACCCCTCCACTTT. The encoded protein is CASPPTGIYNSPLHF.

This clone was observed once. The V call is TRBV4-1, the J call TRBJ2-1, with a tentative D call TRBD2 (6 bases). The germline V gene has CDR1 MGHRA and CDR2 YSYEKL. The germline V and J ends were trimmed by 0 bases and 3 bases, with 18 bases remaining between them. The CDR3 runs 18 residues. CDR3 protein: CASSQEWPSAQIYNEQFF. CDR3 bases: TGCGCCAGCAGCCAAGAATGGCCTAGCGCACAGATCTACAATGAGCAGTTCTTC.

This chain joins TRBV6-5 and TRBJ2-1; D might be TRBD1 (5 bases). This CDR3 is built from 15 residues. Germline V gene sequence: CDR1 MNHEY, CDR2 SVGAGI. Trimming stripped 0 bases from V and 7 bases from J, with 13 bases between. Here the CDR3 DNA reads TGTGCCAGCAGTTACTCGGTTCAGGGCCGTAATGAGCAGTTCTTC. It is translated as CASSYSVQGRNEQFF.

The V and J genes are TRBV7-2 and TRBJ2-7; D unresolved. In germline, CDR1 is SGHTA, CDR2 FQGNSA. Trimming removed 2 bases from V and 3 bases from J, with 2 bases in between. The CDR3 contains 11 residues. CDR3 nucleotides: TGTGCCAGCAGCTTACTCTACGAGCAGTACTTC. It yields the protein CASSLLYEQYF.

The genes are TRBV2 and TRBJ1-4, with a tentative D call TRBD1 (6 bases). This CDR3 region has 15 residues. V lost 3 bases, J lost 0 bases, and 8 bases lay in between. In germline, CDR1 is SNHLY, CDR2 FYNNEI. The DNA for the CDR3 is TGTGCCAGCAGTGAGGGGGCCGCAACTAATGAAAAACTGTTTTTT. This gives the protein CASSEGAATNEKLFF.

The chain carries TRBV19 and TRBJ2-7; D gene uncertain. The CDR3 spans 14 residues. Per germline, CDR1 LNHDA and CDR2 SQIVND (reference sequence). V lost 5 bases and J 5 bases, leaving 16 bases between the germline ends. CDR3 sequence: CASSVGSPLNEQYF. The CDR3, as DNA: TGTGCCAGTAGTGTCGGGTCCCCGTTGAACGAGCAGTACTTC.

This clone was seen only once. The CDR3 reads CAWSYSGTNTGELFF. DNA for the CDR3: TGTGCCTGGAGTTATAGCGGGACGAACACCGGGGAGCTGTTTTTT. The chain links TRBV30 to TRBJ2-2, with 8 bases that match TRBD2. Germline values: CDR1 GTSNPN, CDR2 SVGIG (reference sequence). The CDR3 length is 15 residues. Trimming took 2 bases from V and 0 from J; bases not matched to a gene: 2.

The chain is built from TRBV27 and TRBJ2-1; D not resolved. Germline assignment: CDR1 MNHEY and CDR2 SMNVEV (reference sequence). This CDR3 contains 15 residues. Trimming removed 7 bases from V and 2 bases from J, with 15 bases in between. DNA of the CDR3: TGTGCCAGCACGCAAGGCGGTCCGACCTACAATGAGCAGTTCTTC. The encoded protein is CASTQGGPTYNEQFF.

J is TRBJ1-1 and V is TRBV19, with D possibly matching TRBD1 (5 bases). Trimming removed 8 bases from V and 0 bases from J, with 13 bases in between. CDR1 and CDR2 (germline): LNHDA, SQIVND (reference sequence). The CDR3 consists of 14 residues. DNA for the CDR3: TGTGCCAGTGCGAGACAGAGAATGAACACTGAAGCTTTCTTT. Encoded protein: CASARQRMNTEAFF.

The rearrangement links TRBV11-2 to TRBJ1-4; D is unresolved. Germline CDR1 SGHAT, CDR2 FQNNGV. This CDR3 is built from 13 residues. The V and J ends lost 8 bases and 7 bases respectively, with 14 bases between them. This CDR3 is CASGRERSEKLFF. CDR3 nucleotide sequence: TGTGCCAGCGGGCGGGAAAGAAGTGAAAAACTGTTTTTT.

The CDR3 DNA reads as TGTGCCAGCAGCCAGCTCGGGGGGAATTCACCCCTCCACTTT. As protein: CASSQLGGNSPLHF. The chain joins TRBV5-4 to TRBJ1-6, with D tentatively TRBD1 (5 bases). The CDR3 extends over 14 amino acids. Germline loops: CDR1 SGHNT, CDR2 YYREEE (reference sequence). With 4 bases removed from V and 7 bases from J, the gap between germline ends came to 12 bases.

The count of this clone is one. J is TRBJ2-2 and V is TRBV10-3, with TRBD2 matching over 13 bases. This CDR3 region has 15 residues. Germline V gene lookup returns CDR1 ENHRY and CDR2 SYGVKD. V lost 2 bases and J lost 7; bases outside the gene matches: 1. CDR3 sequence: CAISEGLAGVGELFF. In nucleotides, the CDR3 is TGTGCCATCAGTGAGGGACTAGCGGGAGTCGGGGAGCTGTTTTTT.

The chain carries TRBV27 and TRBJ1-2; D gene ambiguous. The CDR3 length is 16 residues. Germline CDR1 MNHEY, CDR2 SMNVEV (reference sequence). V was clipped by 1 base and J by 5 bases, with 17 bases between them. The CDR3 reads CASSLWGGWLSYGYTF. The CDR3, as DNA: TGTGCCAGCAGTTTATGGGGAGGGTGGCTATCTTATGGCTACACCTTC.

V is TRBV7-2 and J is TRBJ2-7, with a weak D call TRBD1 (5 bases). Per germline, CDR1 SGHTA and CDR2 FQGNSA. V was shortened by 2 bases and J by 6 bases, with 11 bases between the two germline ends. This CDR3 has 13 amino acids. The CDR3 DNA sequence: TGTGCCAGCAGCTTACAGGGATTGGGCGAGCAGTACTTC. Translated, it gives CASSLQGLGEQYF.

This clone turned up a few times. The chain has TRBV4-1 and TRBJ1-1, with TRBD1 identical over 8 bases. Germline values: CDR1 MGHRA, CDR2 YSYEKL. The trim removed 0 bases at V and 3 bases at J, leaving 3 bases unmatched. CDR3 length equals 15 residues. As DNA, the CDR3 is TGCGCCAGCAGCCAAGAAGTGACAGGGGACACTGAAGCTTTCTTT. Amino acids: CASSQEVTGDTEAFF.

The gene calls are TRBV19 and TRBJ1-1; D is perhaps TRBD1 (5 bases). Deletions cut 3 bases from V and 0 bases from J, with 11 bases between. The CDR3 is made up of 15 amino acids. CDR1 LNHDA and CDR2 SQIVND come from the germline V gene (reference sequence). In DNA, the CDR3 is TGTGCCAGTAGTATCGTGGCAGGGATGAACACTGAAGCTTTCTTT. It yields the protein CASSIVAGMNTEAFF.

J is TRBJ1-1 and V is TRBV30, with a tentative D call TRBD1 (5 bases). Trimming took off 1 base at V and 3 bases at J, with 15 bases between the two ends. The CDR3 has 15 residues. The germline CDR1 and CDR2 sequences are GTSNPN and SVGIG (reference sequence). CDR3 loop: CAWSEIVRGDTEAFF. DNA of the CDR3: TGTGCCTGGAGTGAAATCGTACGGGGGGACACTGAAGCTTTCTTT.

The chain links TRBV5-1 to TRBJ1-2, with D unresolved. The CDR3 covers 13 residues. Germline V gene sequence: CDR1 SGHRS, CDR2 YFSETQ. V lost 0 bases to trimming and J lost 7 bases, with 10 bases between them. The CDR3: CASSLVGQAGYTF. DNA of the CDR3: TGCGCCAGCAGCTTGGTTGGGCAGGCTGGCTACACCTTC.

The V call is TRBV3-1 (or the pseudogene TRBV3-2), the J call TRBJ1-4; the match to TRBD1 covers 7 bases. V trimming: 0 bases; J trimming: 8 bases; junction bases outside the gene matches: 9. Per germline, CDR1 LGHDT and CDR2 YNNKEL (reference sequence). The CDR3 totals 16 residues. The CDR3 bases are TGTGCCAGCAGCCAAGATATAACGGCAGGGGGGGAAAAACTGTTTTTT. Translation gives CASSQDITAGGEKLFF.

The chain links TRBV20-1 to TRBJ1-1; maybe TRBD1 (6 bases). CDR1 is DFQATT and CDR2 is SNEGSKA in the germline V gene (reference sequence). The length of the CDR3 is 11 residues. The CDR3: CRAGQGIEAFF. DNA of the CDR3: TGCAGGGCAGGGCAGGGGATAGAAGCTTTCTTT.

The gene calls are TRBV9 and TRBJ2-7; 10 bases are shared with TRBD2. In germline, CDR1 is SGDLS, CDR2 YYNGEE. The V and J ends lost 0 bases and 6 bases, in that order; junction bases with no gene match: 6. This CDR3 has 15 amino acids. The CDR3 protein is CASSVELAGKSEQYF. The CDR3 DNA reads TGTGCCAGCAGCGTAGAACTAGCGGGAAAGAGCGAGCAGTACTTC. Drawing the rest from reference TRBV9 and TRBJ2-7, the complete variable domain is DSGVTQTPKHLITATGQRVTLRCSPRSGDLSVYWYQQSLDQGLQFLIQYYNGEERAKGNILERFSAQQFPDLHSELNLSSLELGDSALYFCASSVELAGKSEQYFGPGTRLTVT.

CDR3 loop: CASSLGWEGPPDTQYF. CDR3 sequence (DNA): TGTGCCAGCAGCTTAGGGTGGGAGGGTCCGCCAGATACGCAGTATTTT. V usage is TRBV11-2 and J usage is TRBJ2-3; 7 bases are shared with TRBD2. This CDR3 contains 16 residues. Germline V gene lookup returns CDR1 SGHAT and CDR2 FQNNGV. Trimming at V came to 1 base and at J to 4 bases, leaving 8 bases not matched to a gene.

This chain joins TRBV5-6 and TRBJ2-7; 9 bases fit TRBD2. The germline V gene encodes CDR1 SGHDT and CDR2 YYEEEE. CDR3 size: 15 residues. Trimming took 3 bases from V and 3 from J; bases not matched to a gene: 7. As DNA, the CDR3 is TGTGCCAGCAGCTGGGGAGCGGGAGGAGGCTACGAGCAGTACTTC. Translated: CASSWGAGGGYEQYF.